The 19 T cell receptor beta chains below were found in one sample sequenced in a study of CD8 T cells in Susac syndrome. RNA amounts of roughly 0.45 to 1 ug underwent reverse transcription with random hexamers. From the immunoSEQ multiplex PCR reads, TCRdb called clonotypes with MiXCR, one entry per CDR3 protein. The sample has 250,000 to 300,000 distinct CDR3 sequences; roughly 85% are singletons. The sample comprised CD8+ T cells from PBMCs. Every receptor here comes from a human donor with multiple sclerosis.

The table lists this clonotype with a few counts. The chain has TRBV27 and TRBJ2-7; 8 bases are shared with TRBD2. Germline CDR1 and CDR2: MNHEY and SMNVEV (reference sequence). The CDR3 length is 15 residues. V lost 3 bases and J lost 2; bases outside the gene matches: 6. This CDR3 is CASSFMLAGAYEQYF. In DNA, the CDR3 is TGTGCCAGCAGTTTCATGCTAGCGGGTGCCTACGAGCAGTACTTC.

The DNA for the CDR3 is TGTGCCAGCAGCTTTAGCGGAGGGGGCGCAGATACGCAGTATTTT. Translated, it gives CASSFSGGGADTQYF. The V gene is TRBV7-9, the J gene TRBJ2-3, with D perhaps matching TRBD1 (7 bases). Germline loops: CDR1 SEHNR, CDR2 FQNEAQ (reference sequence). Trimming removed 3 bases from V and 4 bases from J, with 14 bases in between. The CDR3 spans 15 residues.

V usage is TRBV30 and J usage is TRBJ2-1, with 12 bases lining up with TRBD2. The germline gives CDR1 GTSNPN, CDR2 SVGIG (reference sequence). V lost 5 bases and J lost 1; bases outside the gene matches: 12. The CDR3 runs 18 residues. The CDR3 bases are TGTGCCTGGGGGGGGGAGACTAGCGGGAGTTGGTCCTACAATGAGCAGTTCTTC. It is translated as CAWGGETSGSWSYNEQFF.

The chain recombines TRBV12-3 or TRBV12-4 with TRBJ2-7, with TRBD2 identical over 8 bases. The ends lost 4 bases at V and 2 bases at J; junction bases unmatched: 7. The CDR3 is 15 residues long. CDR3 amino acids: CASSSYGRGAYEQYF. The CDR3 DNA reads TGTGCCAGCAGTTCTTACGGGAGGGGCGCCTACGAGCAGTACTTC.

This chain uses TRBV24-1 with TRBJ2-2, with D possibly being TRBD2 (5 bases). Trimming took off 5 bases at V and 6 bases at J, with 9 bases between the two ends. Germline V gene data show CDR1 as KGHDR and CDR2 as SFDVKD. This CDR3 contains 13 residues. The DNA for the CDR3 is TGTGCCACCAGTGTCCGGGATTCCGGGGAGCTGTTTTTT. Translation: CATSVRDSGELFF.

The chain joins TRBV28 to TRBJ2-1, with 7 positions matching TRBD1. This CDR3 spans 15 amino acids. CDR1 is MDHEN, CDR2 SYDVKM, per germline. V lost 8 bases and J lost 4; bases outside the gene matches: 11. The CDR3 nucleotides are TGTGCCAGCGTCGGGCGGACAGGAGTTTACAATGAGCAGTTCTTC. Its translation is CASVGRTGVYNEQFF.

V and J are TRBV27 and TRBJ1-1; D is uncertain. The CDR3 runs to 13 residues. Trimming took off 3 bases at V and 5 bases at J, with 10 bases between the two ends. Germline CDR1 MNHEY, CDR2 SMNVEV (reference sequence). CDR3 DNA sequence: TGTGCCAGCAGTTTCGGACGGGTAACTGAAGCTTTCTTT. As protein: CASSFGRVTEAFF.

J is TRBJ2-1 and V is TRBV12-3 or TRBV12-4; 7 bases match TRBD2. The CDR3 consists of 16 residues. V lost 3 bases, J lost 2 bases, and 7 bases stayed unmatched. CDR3 DNA: TGTGCCAGCAGTTTTACCCCTAGCGGACCCTACAATGAGCAGTTCTTC. This gives the protein CASSFTPSGPYNEQFF.

The V gene is TRBV10-2, the J gene TRBJ1-2; TRBD1 might be the D (6 bases). The CDR3 contains 14 residues. Trimming removed 5 bases from V and 4 bases from J, with 14 bases in between. In germline, CDR1 is WSHSY, CDR2 SAAADI. DNA for the CDR3: TGCGCCAGCAGTCCCGGGACAATTACCTATGGCTACACCTTC. Protein product: CASSPGTITYGYTF.

This chain's CDR3 is CSAREQYTEAFF. The CDR3 nucleotides read TGCAGTGCTAGAGAACAGTACACTGAAGCTTTCTTT. The chain is built from TRBV20-1 and TRBJ1-1; D gene ambiguous. Trimming took off 0 bases at V and 3 bases at J, with 5 bases between the two ends. The length of the CDR3 is 12 residues. Germline CDR1 reads DFQATT; CDR2 reads SNEGSKA (reference sequence).

This chain links TRBV6-2 or TRBV6-3 with TRBJ2-3; possible D gene TRBD2, 6 bases. CDR3 length: 18 residues. CDR1 is MNHEY, CDR2 SVGEGT, per germline. Trimming took 6 bases from V and 0 from J, leaving 22 bases between them. The CDR3: CASRLSLGSPHSTDTQYF. Written as DNA, the CDR3 is TGTGCCAGCAGACTATCCCTCGGGAGTCCTCATAGCACAGATACGCAGTATTTT.

This clonotype was observed a few times. The chain employs TRBV4-3 and TRBJ2-5, with a weak D call TRBD1 (5 bases). Germline V gene lookup returns CDR1 LGHNA and CDR2 YSLEER. With 4 bases removed from V and 5 bases from J, the gap between germline ends came to 14 bases. The CDR3 contains 14 residues. Here the CDR3 reads CASSRITGLETQYF. CDR3 nucleotides: TGCGCCAGCAGCCGAATAACAGGATTGGAGACCCAGTACTTC.

This sequence joins TRBV6-5 and TRBJ2-7, with 8 bases that match TRBD1. Trimming at V came to 0 bases and at J to 3 bases, leaving 4 bases not matched to a gene. The CDR3 is made up of 15 amino acids. From germline, CDR1 is MNHEY and CDR2 SVGAGI. CDR3 in DNA: TGTGCCAGCAGTTACTCATCAGGGGGCGGCTACGAGCAGTACTTC. It yields the protein CASSYSSGGGYEQYF.

The chain carries TRBV6-1 and TRBJ1-2; D remains ambiguous. V lost 1 base and J lost 5, with 5 bases in between. This CDR3 is built from 12 residues. Germline V lookup: CDR1 MNHNS, CDR2 SASEGT. CDR3 amino acids: CASSEGAYGYTF. The CDR3 DNA follows: TGTGCCAGCAGTGAAGGGGCTTATGGCTACACCTTC.

This chain connects TRBV5-1 to TRBJ2-3; 7 positions match TRBD2. Germline CDR1 SGHRS, CDR2 YFSETQ. V was pared by 4 bases and J by 2 bases, with 10 bases of the junction left unmatched. This CDR3 is 16 amino acids long. CDR3 in DNA: TGCGCCAGCAGCCCGAGGACTAGAACCGTCACAGATACGCAGTATTTT. Translating gives CASSPRTRTVTDTQYF.

The chain's CDR3 is CASGRRWQETQYF. CDR3 coding DNA: TGTGCCAGCGGTCGCCGATGGCAAGAGACCCAGTACTTC. The J gene is TRBJ2-5, the V gene TRBV2; no clear D gene. CDR1 and CDR2 (germline): SNHLY, FYNNEI. V was cut by 8 bases and J by 2 bases, with 12 bases left in between. The CDR3 length is 13 residues.

V gene TRBV4-3 combines with J gene TRBJ2-5; the D gene could be TRBD1 or TRBD2 (6 bases each). V lost 5 bases to trimming and J lost 4 bases, with 17 bases between them. Germline lookup yields CDR1 LGHNA and CDR2 YSLEER. The CDR3 loop spans 15 amino acids. CDR3 nucleotide sequence: TGCGCCAGCAGCGCCCGGGACTTAGGGGGAGAGACCCAGTACTTC. It translates to CASSARDLGGETQYF.

The rearrangement joins TRBV18 to TRBJ1-5; D is unclear. The CDR3 sequence is 15 residues long. The V end was cut by 1 base, the J end by 2 bases, with 9 bases between. Germline assignment: CDR1 KGHSH and CDR2 LQKENI. The CDR3, as DNA: TGTGCCAGCTCACCACGGACGGCAGGCAATCAGCCCCAGCATTTT. Translating gives CASSPRTAGNQPQHF.

This chain joins TRBV7-9 and TRBJ2-7; TRBD2 matches 7 bases. The germline V gene encodes CDR1 SEHNR and CDR2 FQNEAQ (reference sequence). The CDR3 contains 15 residues. After removal of 4 bases from V and 2 bases from J, the junction contained 8 bases not matched to a gene. CDR3 sequence: CASSSERLAPYEQYF. DNA for the CDR3: TGTGCCAGCAGCTCCGAAAGACTAGCACCCTACGAGCAGTACTTC.